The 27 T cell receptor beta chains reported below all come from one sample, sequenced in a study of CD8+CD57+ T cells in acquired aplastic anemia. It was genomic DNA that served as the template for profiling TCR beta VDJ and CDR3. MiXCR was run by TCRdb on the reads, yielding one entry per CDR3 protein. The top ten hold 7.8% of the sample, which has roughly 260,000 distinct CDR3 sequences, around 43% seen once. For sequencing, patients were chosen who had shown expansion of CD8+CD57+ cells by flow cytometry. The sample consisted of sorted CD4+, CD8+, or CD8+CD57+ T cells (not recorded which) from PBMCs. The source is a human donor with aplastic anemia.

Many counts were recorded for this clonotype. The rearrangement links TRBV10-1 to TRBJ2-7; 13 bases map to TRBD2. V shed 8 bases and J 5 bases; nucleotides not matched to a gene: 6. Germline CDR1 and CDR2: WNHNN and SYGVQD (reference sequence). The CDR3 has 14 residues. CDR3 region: CASGRTSGSHEQYF. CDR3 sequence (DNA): TGCGCCAGCGGCAGGACTAGCGGGAGCCACGAGCAGTACTTC.

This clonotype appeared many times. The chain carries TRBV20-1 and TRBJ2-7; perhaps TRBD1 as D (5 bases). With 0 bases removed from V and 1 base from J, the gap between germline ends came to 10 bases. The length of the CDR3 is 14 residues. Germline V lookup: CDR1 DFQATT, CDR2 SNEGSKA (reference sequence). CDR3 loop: CSARERQYSYEQYF. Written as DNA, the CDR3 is TGCAGTGCTAGAGAAAGACAGTATTCCTACGAGCAGTACTTC.

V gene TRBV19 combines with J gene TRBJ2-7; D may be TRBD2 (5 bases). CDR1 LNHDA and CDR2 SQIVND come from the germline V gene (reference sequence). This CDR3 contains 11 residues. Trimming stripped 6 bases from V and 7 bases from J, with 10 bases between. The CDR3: CASSRGWEQYF. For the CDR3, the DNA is TGTGCCAGTAGCCGGGGTTGGGAGCAGTACTTC.

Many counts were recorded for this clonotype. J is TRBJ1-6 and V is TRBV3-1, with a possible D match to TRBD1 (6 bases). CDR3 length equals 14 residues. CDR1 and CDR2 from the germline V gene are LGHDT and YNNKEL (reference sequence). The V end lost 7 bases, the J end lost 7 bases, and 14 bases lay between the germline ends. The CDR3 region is CASKPGHNNSPLHF. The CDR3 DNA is TGTGCCAGCAAACCGGGACACAACAATTCACCCCTCCACTTT.

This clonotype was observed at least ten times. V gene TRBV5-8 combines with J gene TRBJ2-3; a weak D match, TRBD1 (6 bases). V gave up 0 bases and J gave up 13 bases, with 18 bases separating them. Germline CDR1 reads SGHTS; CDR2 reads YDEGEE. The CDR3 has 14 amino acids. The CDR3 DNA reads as TGTGCCAGCAGCTTGGCCCAACAGGGTTTAGTTAAGTATTTT. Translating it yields CASSLAQQGLVKYF. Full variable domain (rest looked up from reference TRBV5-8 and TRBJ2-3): EAGVTQSPTHLIKTRGQQATLRCSPISGHTSVYWYQQALGLGLQFLLWYDEGEERNRGNFPPRFSGRQFPNYSSELNVNALELEDSALYLCASSLAQQGLVKYFGPGTRLTVL.

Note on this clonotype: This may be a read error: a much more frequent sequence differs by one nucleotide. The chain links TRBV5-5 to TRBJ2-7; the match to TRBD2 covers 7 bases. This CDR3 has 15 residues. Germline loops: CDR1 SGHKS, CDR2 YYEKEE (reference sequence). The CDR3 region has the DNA TGTGCCAGCAGCTTTTCTAGCGGAGAAGACTACGAGCAGTGCTTC. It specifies CASSFSSGEDYEQCF.

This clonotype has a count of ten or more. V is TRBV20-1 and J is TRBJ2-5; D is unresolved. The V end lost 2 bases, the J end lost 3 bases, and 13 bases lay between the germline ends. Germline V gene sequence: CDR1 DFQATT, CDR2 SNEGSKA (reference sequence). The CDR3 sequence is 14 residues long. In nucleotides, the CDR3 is TGCAGTGCTAGATCCAGCTTGACTGAAGAGACCCAGTACTTC. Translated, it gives CSARSSLTEETQYF.

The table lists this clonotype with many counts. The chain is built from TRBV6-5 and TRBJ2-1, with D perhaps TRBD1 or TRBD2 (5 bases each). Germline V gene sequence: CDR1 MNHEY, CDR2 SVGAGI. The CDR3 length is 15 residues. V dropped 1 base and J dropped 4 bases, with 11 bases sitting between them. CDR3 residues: CASSYYGTPYNEQFF. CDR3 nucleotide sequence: TGTGCCAGCAGTTACTACGGGACGCCATACAATGAGCAGTTCTTC.

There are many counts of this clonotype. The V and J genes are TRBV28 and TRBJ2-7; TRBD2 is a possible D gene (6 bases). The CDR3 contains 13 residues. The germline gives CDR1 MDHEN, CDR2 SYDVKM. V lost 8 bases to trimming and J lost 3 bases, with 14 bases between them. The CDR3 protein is CASEEHGGYEQYF. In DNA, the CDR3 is TGTGCCAGCGAAGAACACGGGGGCTACGAGCAGTACTTC. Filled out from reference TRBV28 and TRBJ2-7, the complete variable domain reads DVKVTQSSRYLVKRTGEKVFLECVQDMDHENMFWYRQDPGLGLRLIYFSYDVKMKEKGDIPEGYSVSREKKERFSLILESASTNQTSMYLCASEEHGGYEQYFGPGTRLTVT.

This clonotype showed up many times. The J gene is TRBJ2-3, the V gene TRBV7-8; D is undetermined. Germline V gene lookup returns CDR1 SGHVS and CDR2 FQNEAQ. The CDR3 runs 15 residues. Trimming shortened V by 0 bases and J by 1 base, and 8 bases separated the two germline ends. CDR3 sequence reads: CASSLALRRTDTQYF. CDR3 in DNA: TGTGCCAGCAGCTTAGCGCTCAGGCGCACAGATACGCAGTATTTT.

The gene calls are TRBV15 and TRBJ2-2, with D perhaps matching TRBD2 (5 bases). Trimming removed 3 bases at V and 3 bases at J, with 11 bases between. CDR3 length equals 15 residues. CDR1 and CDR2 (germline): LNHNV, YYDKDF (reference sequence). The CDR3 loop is CATSSGGRYTGELFF. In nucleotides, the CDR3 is TGTGCCACCAGCAGTGGTGGGAGATACACCGGGGAGCTGTTTTTT. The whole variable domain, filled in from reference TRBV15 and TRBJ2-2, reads DAMVIQNPRYQVTQFGKPVTLSCSQTLNHNVMYWYQQKSSQAPKLLFHYYDKDFNNEADTPDNFQSRRPNTSFCFLDIRSPGLGDTAMYLCATSSGGRYTGELFFGEGSRLTVL.

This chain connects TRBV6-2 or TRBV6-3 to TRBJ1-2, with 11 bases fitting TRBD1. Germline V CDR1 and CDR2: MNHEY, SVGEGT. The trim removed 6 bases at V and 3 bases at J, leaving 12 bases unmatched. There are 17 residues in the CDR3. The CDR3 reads CASRGGTGGITDYGYTF. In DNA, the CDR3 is TGTGCCAGCAGAGGCGGGACAGGGGGTATAACGGACTATGGCTACACCTTC.

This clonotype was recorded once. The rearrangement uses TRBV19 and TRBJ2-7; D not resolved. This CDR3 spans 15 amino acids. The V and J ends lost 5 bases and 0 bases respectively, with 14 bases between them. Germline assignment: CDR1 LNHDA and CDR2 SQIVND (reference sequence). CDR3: CASSGGTSNSYEQYF. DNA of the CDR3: TGTGCCAGTAGTGGTGGCACGAGCAACTCCTACGAGCAGTACTTC.

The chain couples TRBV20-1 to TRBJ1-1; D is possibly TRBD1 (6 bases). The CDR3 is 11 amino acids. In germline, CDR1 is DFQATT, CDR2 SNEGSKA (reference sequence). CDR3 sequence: CSVQGWAEAFF. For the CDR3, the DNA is TGCAGCGTTCAGGGGTGGGCTGAAGCTTTCTTT.

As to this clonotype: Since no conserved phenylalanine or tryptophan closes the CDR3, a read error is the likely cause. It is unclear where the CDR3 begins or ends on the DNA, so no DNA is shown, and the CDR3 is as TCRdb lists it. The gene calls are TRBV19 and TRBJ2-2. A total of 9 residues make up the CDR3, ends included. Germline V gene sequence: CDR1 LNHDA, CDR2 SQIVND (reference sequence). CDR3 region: CASSSQFGV.

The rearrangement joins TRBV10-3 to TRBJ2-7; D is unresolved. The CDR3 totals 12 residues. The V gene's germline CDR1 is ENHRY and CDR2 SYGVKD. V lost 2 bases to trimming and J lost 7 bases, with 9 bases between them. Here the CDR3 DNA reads TGTGCCATCAGTGAGGGCCGACAAGAGCAGTACTTC. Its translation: CAISEGRQEQYF.

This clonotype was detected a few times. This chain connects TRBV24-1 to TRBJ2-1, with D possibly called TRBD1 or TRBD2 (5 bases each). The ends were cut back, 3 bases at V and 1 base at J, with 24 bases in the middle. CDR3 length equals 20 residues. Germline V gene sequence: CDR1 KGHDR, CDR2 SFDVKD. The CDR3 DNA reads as TGTGCCACCAGTGATCATACCCTAGCAGGGATTGAACGGTCCTACAATGAGCAGTTCTTC. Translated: CATSDHTLAGIERSYNEQFF.

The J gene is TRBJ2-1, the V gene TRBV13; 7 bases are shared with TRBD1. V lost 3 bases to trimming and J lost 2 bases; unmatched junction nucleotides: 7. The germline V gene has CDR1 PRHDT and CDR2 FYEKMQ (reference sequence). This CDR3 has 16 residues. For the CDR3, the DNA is TGTGCCAGCAGCTTCACAGGGGTCTCGACCTACAATGAGCAGTTCTTC. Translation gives CASSFTGVSTYNEQFF.

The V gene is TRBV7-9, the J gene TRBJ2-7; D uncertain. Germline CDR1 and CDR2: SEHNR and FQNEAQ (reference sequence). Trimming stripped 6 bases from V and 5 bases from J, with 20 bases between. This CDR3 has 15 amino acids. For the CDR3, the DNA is TGTGCCAGCAGTTTTTCGGCTCCTTTGCTGAACGAGCAGTACTTC. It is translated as CASSFSAPLLNEQYF.

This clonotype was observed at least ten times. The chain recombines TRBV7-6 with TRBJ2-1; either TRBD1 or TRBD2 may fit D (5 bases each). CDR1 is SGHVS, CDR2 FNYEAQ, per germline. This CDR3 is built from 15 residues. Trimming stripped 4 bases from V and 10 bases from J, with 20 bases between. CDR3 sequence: CASSSQSGPQREQFF. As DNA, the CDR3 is TGTGCCAGCAGCTCCCAGTCGGGGCCGCAGCGGGAGCAGTTCTTC.

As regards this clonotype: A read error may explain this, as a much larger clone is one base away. CDR3 DNA: TGTGCCAGCGGACAACCGGGACTAGCGGGGTACAATGAGCAGTTCTTC. Its protein is CASGQPGLAGYNEQFF. The rearrangement uses TRBV7-9 and TRBJ2-1; 13 bases agree with TRBD2. CDR3 length: 16 residues. CDR1 and CDR2 (germline): SEHNR, FQNEAQ (reference sequence). The J segment lost 4 bases and the V segment lost 8 bases, leaving 8 bases of the junction unmatched.

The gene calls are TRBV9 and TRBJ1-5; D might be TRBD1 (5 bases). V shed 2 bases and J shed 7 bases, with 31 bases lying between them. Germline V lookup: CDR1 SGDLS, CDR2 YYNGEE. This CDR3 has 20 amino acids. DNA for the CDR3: TGTGCCAGCAGCGTGGACGGGACTAGTAGGGGTGAGCAGTTACTCCAGCCCCAGCATTTT. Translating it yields CASSVDGTSRGEQLLQPQHF.

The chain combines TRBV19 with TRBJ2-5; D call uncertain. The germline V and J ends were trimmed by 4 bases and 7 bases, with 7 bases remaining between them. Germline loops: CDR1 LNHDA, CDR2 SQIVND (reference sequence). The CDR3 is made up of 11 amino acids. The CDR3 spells CASSNFGTQYF. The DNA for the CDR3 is TGTGCCAGTAGTAATTTTGGGACCCAGTACTTC.

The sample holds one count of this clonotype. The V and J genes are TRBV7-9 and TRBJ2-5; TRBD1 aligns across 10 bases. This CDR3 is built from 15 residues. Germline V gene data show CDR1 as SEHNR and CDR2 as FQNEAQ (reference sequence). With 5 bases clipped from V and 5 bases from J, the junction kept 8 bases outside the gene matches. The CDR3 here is CASSPRQGASETQYF. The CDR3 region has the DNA TGTGCCAGCAGCCCCCGACAGGGGGCTTCGGAGACCCAGTACTTC.

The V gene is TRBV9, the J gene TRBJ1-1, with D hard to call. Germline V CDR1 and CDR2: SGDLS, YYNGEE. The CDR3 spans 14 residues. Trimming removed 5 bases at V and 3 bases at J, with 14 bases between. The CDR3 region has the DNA TGTGCCAGCAGAGGTACTCTGAGGGACACTGAAGCTTTCTTT. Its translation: CASRGTLRDTEAFF.

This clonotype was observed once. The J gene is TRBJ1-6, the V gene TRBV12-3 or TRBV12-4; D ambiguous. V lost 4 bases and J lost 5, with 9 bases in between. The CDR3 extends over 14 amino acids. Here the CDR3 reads CASSYTANNSPLHF. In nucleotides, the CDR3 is TGTGCCAGCAGTTATACAGCCAATAATTCACCCCTCCACTTT.

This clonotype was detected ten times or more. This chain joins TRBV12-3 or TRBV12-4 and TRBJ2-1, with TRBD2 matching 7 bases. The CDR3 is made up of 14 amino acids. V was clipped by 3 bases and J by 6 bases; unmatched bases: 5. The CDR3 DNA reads TGTGCCAGCAGTTTCCCGGGGGGTGCCAATGAGCAGTTCTTC. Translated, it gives CASSFPGGANEQFF.